This T cell receptor beta chain came from a study of cytomegalovirus exposure and HLA in healthy donors. Study results and caveats: Altogether, 164 TCR beta chains were recorded as cytomegalovirus-associated. In all likelihood, a cluster of highly shared sequence variants was a sequencing artifact. Indistinguishable V segments such as TRBV6-2 and TRBV6-3 were excluded.

As for this clone: Its antigen is unknown.

The germline gives CDR1 MDHEN, CDR2 SYDVKM. V shed 8 bases and J shed 4 bases, with 20 bases lying between them. The CDR3 loop spans 15 amino acids. In the PCR, 60 Vbeta and 13 Jbeta primers were used. Profiled with immunoSEQ multiplex PCR; TCRdb holds only in-frame clones, not every one. The table has over 150,000 clones, roughly 80% seen once. This sequence originates from a girl aged 2 to 10 in good health and CMV-seropositive. The rearrangement links TRBV28 to TRBJ1-2; no firm D call. The specimen sequenced was PBMCs. The CDR3 is CASRSNGAVFYGYTF. Written as DNA, the CDR3 is TGTGCCAGCCGCTCGAATGGTGCGGTCTTCTATGGCTACACCTTC.